This T cell receptor (beta chain) was sequenced in a study of blood T cell repertoires in COVID-19. Turning to the study itself: Samples representing acute and convalescent COVID-19 were sourced from the United States, Italy and Spain. PBMCs, B-cell-depleted T cells, or T cells provided the cDNA or gDNA that made up the material.

Original processing notes: Cell counts per sample came from amplifying reference gene primers. Assay used: immunoSEQ multiplex PCR; TCRdb lists only in-frame clones, some missing. The V and J calls and clone size come from that table; D and trimming were worked out from the DNA. The table records roughly 77,000 clones, over 70% of them present only once. This CDR3 region has 16 residues. CDR1 is SGHAT and CDR2 is FQNNGV in the germline V gene. Trimming stripped 3 bases from V and 4 bases from J, with 18 bases between. The chain is built from TRBV11-2 and TRBJ1-2, with D possibly being TRBD1 (5 bases). Sequenced: peripheral blood. The source of this sequence is a human donor in a cohort sampled during active COVID-19. CDR3 in amino acids: CASSFGQGPWGYGYTF. In DNA, the CDR3 is TGTGCCAGCAGCTTTGGGCAGGGCCCCTGGGGCTATGGCTACACCTTC.